The 28 T cell receptor beta chains in this list originate from one sample, sequenced in a study of OX40 agonist ivuxolimab in advanced cancers. The repertoire was sequenced with immunoSEQ multiplex PCR; TCRdb's copy has only in-frame clones and lacks some. This repertoire shows some 35,000 clones, roughly 80% found once; its top ten account for around 20%. This specimen was CD4+ or CD8+ T cells sorted from blood, taken in a trial of the OX40 agonist ivuxolimab. The receptors were sampled from an adult with an advanced solid tumor such as melanoma, head and neck, liver or kidney cancer.

This clone is a singleton in its sample. V gene TRBV12-5 combines with J gene TRBJ2-5; D possibly corresponds to TRBD2 (6 bases). The CDR3 has 18 amino acids. Germline CDR1 and CDR2: LGHNT and FRNRAP. V gave up 0 bases and J gave up 3 bases, with 20 bases separating them. The CDR3 spells CASGLVHSSDYGEETQYF. CDR3 DNA: TGTGCTAGTGGTTTGGTACATTCATCGGACTACGGGGAAGAGACCCAGTACTTC.

This chain joins TRBV23-1 and TRBJ1-4, with 9 positions matching TRBD1. TRBV23-1 is marked as an open reading frame, function uncertain. Trimming at V came to 2 bases and at J to 0 bases, leaving 19 bases not matched to a gene. The CDR3 contains 22 residues. The CDR3 here is CASSQPSSPRQGGYPTNEKLFF. CDR3 nucleotide sequence: TGCGCCAGCAGTCAACCCTCCTCGCCCCGACAGGGGGGTTACCCAACTAATGAAAAACTGTTTTTT.

This clone was seen more than once but under ten times. J is TRBJ1-1 and V is TRBV5-1; no clear D. CDR1 is SGHRS, CDR2 YFSETQ, per germline. This CDR3 has 18 residues. Trimming removed 0 bases from V and 0 bases from J, with 18 bases in between. CDR3 coding DNA: TGCGCCAGCAGCTTGGCCTCTTTGGGAGGCCGGATGAACACTGAAGCTTTCTTT. Translated, it gives CASSLASLGGRMNTEAFF.

This chain connects TRBV29-1 to TRBJ2-2; the D gene is possibly TRBD1 (6 bases). Trimming left V 5 bases short and J 3 bases short, with 19 bases between. This CDR3 region has 16 residues. Germline CDR1 reads SQVTM; CDR2 reads ANQGSEA. The CDR3 DNA sequence: TGCAGCGTTTTATCCGGCAGGGCAGGGGACACCGGGGAGCTGTTTTTT. Protein product: CSVLSGRAGDTGELFF.

As DNA, the CDR3 is TGTGCCAGCAGTTACCAGGAAAACTATGGCTACACCTTC. Its translation is CASSYQENYGYTF. The V call is TRBV6-5, the J call TRBJ1-2, with D uncertain. The germline V and J ends were trimmed by 2 bases and 2 bases, with 6 bases remaining between them. CDR1 and CDR2 (germline): MNHEY, SVGAGI. This CDR3 has 13 residues.

The rearrangement joins TRBV6-1 to TRBJ1-4; D might be TRBD1 (5 bases). Germline V gene data show CDR1 as MNHNS and CDR2 as SASEGT. The CDR3 extends over 13 amino acids. Trimming removed 6 bases from V and 4 bases from J, with 9 bases in between. The CDR3 DNA follows: TGTGCCAGCAGCAGACAGCTTAATGAAAAACTGTTTTTT. It encodes CASSRQLNEKLFF.

This chain joins TRBV27 and TRBJ1-6; no definite D call. CDR1 and CDR2 from the germline V gene are MNHEY and SMNVEV (reference sequence). The ends were cut back, 8 bases at V and 4 bases at J, with 6 bases in the middle. The length of the CDR3 is 12 residues. This chain's CDR3 is CASGQYNSPLHF. In DNA, the CDR3 is TGTGCCAGCGGGCAGTATAATTCACCCCTCCACTTT.

With respect to this clone: Other DNA variants within this sample encode the same CDR3. J is TRBJ2-1 and V is TRBV2; 9 nucleotides line up with TRBD2. The CDR3 length is 16 residues. Germline-derived CDR1 and CDR2 are SNHLY and FYNNEI. The V segment lost 1 base and the J segment 4 bases; nucleotides outside the gene matches: 5. The CDR3 bases are TGTGCCAGCAGTGAAGTGGTGGCGGGGGGGTACAATGAGCAGTTCTTC. Translated: CASSEVVAGGYNEQFF. Together with reference TRBV2 and TRBJ2-1, the CDR3 gives the full variable domain: EPEVTQTPSHQVTQMGQEVILRCVPISNHLYFYWYRQILGQKVEFLVSFYNNEISEKSEIFDDQFSVERPDGSNFTLKIRSTKLEDSAMYFCASSEVVAGGYNEQFFGPGTRLTVL.

The sample holds a few counts of this clone. DNA for the CDR3: TGTGCCAGCAGTTTATCGACGGACAACTATGGCTACACCTTC. Translating it yields CASSLSTDNYGYTF. The gene calls are TRBV27 and TRBJ1-2; no firm D call. Trimming cost V 0 bases and J 2 bases, with 7 bases left between them. Germline V gives CDR1 MNHEY, CDR2 SMNVEV (reference sequence). The CDR3 extends over 14 amino acids.

This chain joins TRBV29-1 and TRBJ2-3; D is perhaps TRBD1 (5 bases). Germline V gene sequence: CDR1 SQVTM, CDR2 ANQGSEA. The CDR3 contains 15 residues. With 7 bases removed from V and 0 bases from J, the gap between germline ends came to 17 bases. The CDR3 loop is CSGRGLTASTDTQYF. The CDR3 DNA reads TGCAGCGGCCGAGGATTGACAGCTAGCACAGATACGCAGTATTTT.

This chain uses TRBV5-6 with TRBJ1-1; D unresolved. The CDR3 spans 16 residues. V lost 1 base, J lost 0 bases, and 13 bases lay in between. Germline CDR1 and CDR2: SGHDT and YYEEEE. The CDR3 region is CASSLFGSNMNTEAFF. The CDR3 bases are TGTGCCAGCAGCTTGTTTGGGAGCAACATGAACACTGAAGCTTTCTTT. Combining the CDR3 with reference TRBV5-6 and TRBJ1-1 gives the whole variable domain DAGVTQSPTHLIKTRGQQVTLRCSPKSGHDTVSWYQQALGQGPQFIFQYYEEEERQRGNFPDRFSGHQFPNYSSELNVNALLLGDSALYLCASSLFGSNMNTEAFFGQGTRLTVV.

This clone showed up just a few times. The J gene is TRBJ2-1, the V gene TRBV2, with D possibly TRBD1 on 6 matching bases. CDR1 is SNHLY and CDR2 is FYNNEI in the germline V gene. V was pared by 6 bases and J by 5 bases, with 11 bases between. CDR3 size: 13 residues. CDR3 in amino acids: CASRSGQHNEQFF. The CDR3 DNA sequence: TGTGCCAGCAGATCAGGACAGCACAATGAGCAGTTCTTC.

The chain uses TRBV27 and TRBJ2-7, with 12 bases matching TRBD2. The CDR3 is 15 residues long. CDR1 and CDR2 (germline): MNHEY, SMNVEV (reference sequence). Germline trimming cut 5 bases from V and 3 bases from J; bases unmatched to any gene: 5. CDR3 loop: CASSRPGLAGYEQYF. Written as DNA, the CDR3 is TGTGCCAGCAGTAGGCCGGGACTAGCGGGCTACGAGCAGTACTTC.

V and J are TRBV11-3 and TRBJ2-2; D not resolved. This CDR3 comprises 15 residues. Germline values: CDR1 SGHNT, CDR2 YENEEA. Trimming shortened V by 5 bases and J by 4 bases, and 14 bases separated the two germline ends. The CDR3 loop is CASSPAKGPTGELFF. The DNA of the CDR3 is TGTGCCAGCAGCCCCGCCAAAGGGCCCACCGGGGAGCTGTTTTTT.

This clone was seen only once. The gene calls are TRBV27 and TRBJ1-2, with D unclear. The V end was cut by 3 bases, the J end by 7 bases, with 12 bases between. The CDR3 spans 13 residues. CDR1 and CDR2 from the germline V gene are MNHEY and SMNVEV (reference sequence). CDR3 protein: CASSFIGEGGYTF. The CDR3 bases are TGTGCCAGCAGTTTTATCGGGGAAGGTGGCTACACCTTC.

The chain joins TRBV29-1 to TRBJ2-4; no firm D call. The V gene lost 3 bases and the J gene lost 0 bases, with 12 bases spanning the gap. The CDR3 runs to 15 residues. Germline V gene data show CDR1 as SQVTM and CDR2 as ANQGSEA. This CDR3 is CSVELFRLAKNIQYF. CDR3 nucleotide sequence: TGCAGCGTTGAGTTATTCAGACTAGCCAAAAACATTCAGTACTTC.

The gene calls are TRBV4-3 and TRBJ2-2; D gene ambiguous. The CDR3 has 14 residues. In germline, CDR1 is LGHNA, CDR2 YSLEER. The ends were cut back, 0 bases at V and 6 bases at J, with 8 bases in the middle. DNA of the CDR3: TGCGCCAGCAGCCAAGATAAAAGGCCCGGGGAGCTGTTTTTT. This codes for CASSQDKRPGELFF.

The rearrangement uses TRBV4-3 and TRBJ2-3; D could derive from TRBD1 or TRBD2 (5 bases each). The CDR3 consists of 15 residues. CDR1 is LGHNA, CDR2 YSLEER, per germline. Trimming took off 0 bases at V and 5 bases at J, with 12 bases between the two ends. This chain's CDR3 is CASSQDLAGRDTQYF. As DNA, the CDR3 is TGCGCCAGCAGCCAAGATTTGGCAGGGAGAGATACGCAGTATTTT.

The chain links TRBV4-3 to TRBJ2-3, with TRBD2 matching over 10 bases. The V and J ends lost 0 bases and 5 bases, in that order; junction bases with no gene match: 14. Germline assignment: CDR1 LGHNA and CDR2 YSLEER. The CDR3 has 19 amino acids. As DNA, the CDR3 is TGCGCCAGCAGCCAAGAATGGGTGGATTTAGCGGGGGGAGTAGATACGCAGTATTTT. The encoded protein is CASSQEWVDLAGGVDTQYF.

In its sample, this clone was seen a few times. The rearrangement links TRBV28 to TRBJ2-3, with TRBD2 as a possible D gene (5 bases). CDR3 size: 14 residues. Germline V gene data show CDR1 as MDHEN and CDR2 as SYDVKM. The V and J ends lost 4 bases and 0 bases respectively, with 8 bases between them. CDR3 residues: CASSSAGSTDTQYF. CDR3 coding DNA: TGTGCCAGCAGTTCGGCGGGCAGCACAGATACGCAGTATTTT.

The gene calls are TRBV10-3 and TRBJ1-5; 7 nucleotides line up with TRBD1. The trim removed 5 bases at V and 5 bases at J, leaving 0 bases unmatched. Germline CDR1 ENHRY, CDR2 SYGVKD. The CDR3 covers 12 residues. The CDR3 sequence: CAISTGDQPQHF. The CDR3 DNA reads TGTGCCATCAGTACAGGGGATCAGCCCCAGCATTTT.

The genes are TRBV7-2 and TRBJ2-2, with D unresolved. The CDR3 contains 12 residues. The germline V gene encodes CDR1 SGHTA and CDR2 FQGNSA. The V and J ends lost 2 bases and 7 bases respectively, with 5 bases between them. CDR3 bases: TGTGCCAGCAGCTTAAACCTCGGGGAGCTGTTTTTT. Protein product: CASSLNLGELFF.

This clone was found a few times. V is TRBV9 and J is TRBJ2-7; D ambiguous. V lost 3 bases to trimming and J lost 2 bases, with 12 bases between them. This CDR3 has 14 amino acids. Germline V gene sequence: CDR1 SGDLS, CDR2 YYNGEE. The CDR3 here is CASSDTGDPYEQYF. CDR3 in DNA: TGTGCCAGCAGCGACACTGGGGATCCCTACGAGCAGTACTTC. The variable domain in full, completed from reference TRBV9 and TRBJ2-7, reads DSGVTQTPKHLITATGQRVTLRCSPRSGDLSVYWYQQSLDQGLQFLIQYYNGEERAKGNILERFSAQQFPDLHSELNLSSLELGDSALYFCASSDTGDPYEQYFGPGTRLTVT.

V and J are TRBV5-6 and TRBJ2-3; D ambiguous. Germline V gene sequence: CDR1 SGHDT, CDR2 YYEEEE. The CDR3 sequence is 14 residues long. The V gene lost 0 bases and the J gene lost 6 bases, with 11 bases spanning the gap. The CDR3 coding sequence is TGTGCCAGCAGCTTGGCCGACTTCTTCGATACGCAGTATTTT. Residues: CASSLADFFDTQYF.

This sequence joins TRBV7-8 and TRBJ1-6; 7 nucleotides match TRBD1. V shed 5 bases, J shed 0 bases, and the junction held 7 bases outside the gene matches. From germline, CDR1 is SGHVS and CDR2 FQNEAQ. This CDR3 contains 17 residues. CDR3 region: CASSPRGQSSYNSPLHF. In DNA form, the CDR3 reads TGTGCCAGCAGCCCTAGGGGACAGAGCTCCTATAATTCACCCCTCCACTTT.

The chain carries TRBV2 and TRBJ2-7, with D uncertain. Germline-derived CDR1 and CDR2 are SNHLY and FYNNEI. The CDR3 loop spans 14 amino acids. Trimming left V 7 bases short and J 6 bases short, with 19 bases between. CDR3 protein: CASNPRVGYGEQYF. For the CDR3, the DNA is TGTGCCAGCAACCCCCGGGTAGGGTACGGCGAGCAGTACTTC.

The rearrangement uses TRBV19 and TRBJ1-2; possible D gene TRBD1, 5 bases. This CDR3 comprises 14 residues. V was shortened by 5 bases and J by 1 base, with 11 bases between the two germline ends. Germline V gives CDR1 LNHDA, CDR2 SQIVND (reference sequence). The CDR3 coding sequence is TGTGCCAGTAGTCCGGGACCGAATAACTATGGCTACACCTTC. This encodes CASSPGPNNYGYTF.

The CDR3 bases are TGTGCCAGCAGCTCGGGCGGGGGCGGGGAGACCCAGTACTTC. Residues: CASSSGGGGETQYF. This chain connects TRBV5-4 to TRBJ2-5; TRBD2 might be the D (7 bases). The germline CDR1 and CDR2 sequences are SGHNT and YYREEE (reference sequence). This CDR3 has 14 residues. Trimming removed 3 bases from V and 5 bases from J, with 14 bases in between.